The TCR beta chain described here comes from a study of patients and donors after allogeneic stem cell transplantation. The length of the CDR3 is 14 residues. In germline, CDR1 is DFQATT, CDR2 SNEGSKA (reference sequence). The V segment lost 6 bases and the J segment 2 bases; nucleotides outside the gene matches: 9. This clonotype was counted a few times. TCRdb called the RT-PCR reads again in MiXCR, with one record for every CDR3 protein. The data contain about 230,000 distinct CDR3 sequences, approximately 14% of them singletons. The chain has TRBV20-1 and TRBJ2-7, with 8 bases aligning to TRBD2. Sequencing was performed on blood, either unsorted or a sorted T cell fraction (not recorded which). This receptor was identified in a human donor who was either an allogeneic HSCT recipient or a stem cell or donor lymphocyte infusion donor (not recorded which). It is not recorded whose cells these are; they may come from a transplant donor. CDR3 sequence reads: CSAGSGSFPYEQYF. CDR3 nucleotide sequence: TGCAGTGCGGGAAGCGGGAGCTTTCCCTACGAGCAGTACTTC.